These 10 T cell receptor beta chains share one sample of origin, sequenced in a study of T cells in Graves' hyperthyroidism and ophthalmopathy. Amplified TCR beta CDR3 regions came from RNA transcripts. TCR CDR3 underwent first-round RT-PCR with the HTBI primer set. TCRdb recomputed calls from the multiplex PCR reads with MiXCR, one row per CDR3 protein. The data contain roughly 500,000 distinct CDR3 sequences, about 16% of them seen just once; the ten biggest clones take up 25% to 35%. The sample taken for sequencing was blood. The receptor source for this set is a woman in her twenties or thirties with Graves' ophthalmopathy.

V gene TRBV20-1 combines with J gene TRBJ2-1; the match to TRBD2 covers 10 bases. This CDR3 has 14 residues. CDR1 DFQATT and CDR2 SNEGSKA come from the germline V gene (reference sequence). V was clipped by 6 bases and J by 4 bases; unmatched bases: 6. CDR3 DNA sequence: TGCAGTGCCAGAACTAGCGGGGCTTACAATGAGCAGTTCTTC. Translation: CSARTSGAYNEQFF.

This clonotype was seen at least ten times. V gene TRBV27 combines with J gene TRBJ2-1; D may be TRBD1 (5 bases). The CDR3 loop spans 15 amino acids. V dropped 6 bases and J dropped 5 bases, with 17 bases sitting between them. Germline V gene data show CDR1 as MNHEY and CDR2 as SMNVEV (reference sequence). CDR3 sequence (DNA): TGTGCCAGCAGCCCCGACAGTCGCCGAAACAATGAGCAGTTCTTC. This translates into CASSPDSRRNNEQFF.

Points on this clonotype: One junction end does not reproduce the germline sequence, and a read error may be involved. This rearrangement joins TRBV10-2 to TRBJ2-1; D gene unclear. The CDR3 extends over 13 amino acids. CDR1 WSHSY and CDR2 SAAADI come from the germline V gene. CDR3 in amino acids: CANSEPIPIEQFF. The CDR3 DNA sequence: TGCGCCAACAGTGAGCCGATCCCCATTGAGCAGTTCTTC.

This clonotype has ten or more counts. The chain employs TRBV29-1 and TRBJ1-1; no definite D call. Trimming left V 6 bases short and J 0 bases short, with 14 bases between. The CDR3 is 14 amino acids. Per the germline V gene, CDR1 is SQVTM and CDR2 is ANQGSEA. CDR3 sequence (DNA): TGCAGCGTCCGAACGGGCGGCTTGAACACTGAAGCTTTCTTT. It yields the protein CSVRTGGLNTEAFF.

The J gene is TRBJ1-2, the V gene TRBV3-1; 7 nucleotides line up with TRBD1. Germline lookup yields CDR1 LGHDT and CDR2 YNNKEL (reference sequence). This CDR3 has 15 amino acids. J lost 4 bases, V lost 1 base, and 6 bases had no gene match. The CDR3 here is CASSQVPQGTYGYTF. CDR3 DNA: TGTGCCAGCAGCCAAGTCCCACAGGGGACCTATGGCTACACCTTC.

This clonotype has ten or more counts. This chain joins TRBV3-1 and TRBJ1-2; D remains ambiguous. The CDR3 is made up of 12 amino acids. The V gene lost 10 bases and the J gene lost 8 bases, with 17 bases spanning the gap. The germline CDR1 and CDR2 sequences are LGHDT and YNNKEL (reference sequence). The CDR3 DNA reads TGTGCCACCTACCGGGGAATTGAAGGCTACACCTTC. As protein: CATYRGIEGYTF.

The chain couples TRBV19 to TRBJ2-7, with 7 bases lining up with TRBD1. After removal of 6 bases from V and 2 bases from J, the junction contained 13 bases not matched to a gene. Germline V gene lookup returns CDR1 LNHDA and CDR2 SQIVND (reference sequence). CDR3 length equals 16 residues. The CDR3 loop is CASSLIGQATTYEQYF. The CDR3 coding sequence is TGTGCCAGTAGCCTCATCGGACAGGCGACGACCTACGAGCAGTACTTC.

The chain couples TRBV6-2 or TRBV6-3 to TRBJ2-1; 9 bases map to TRBD1. J was trimmed by 8 bases and V by 5 bases; bases with no gene match: 10. CDR3 size: 15 residues. The germline gives CDR1 MNHEY, CDR2 SVGEGT. CDR3 region: CASSHPGQGIDEQFF. The DNA for the CDR3 is TGTGCCAGCAGTCACCCGGGACAGGGAATCGATGAGCAGTTCTTC.

The rearrangement links TRBV12-3 or TRBV12-4 to TRBJ1-1; D uncertain. The CDR3 has 15 residues. Between the trimmed V and J ends, which lost 2 bases and 0 bases, there was a span of 10 bases. This CDR3 is CASSLLTGLNTEAFF. DNA for the CDR3: TGTGCCAGCAGTTTATTGACCGGACTGAACACTGAAGCTTTCTTT.

This clonotype was counted at least ten times. This chain joins TRBV12-3 or TRBV12-4 and TRBJ1-2; D is ambiguous. CDR3 length: 15 amino acids. V lost 7 bases and J 4 bases, leaving 19 bases between the germline ends. CDR3 coding DNA: TGTGCCAGCACCAATGGACGGATTCTAGGCTATGGCTACACCTTC. Translating gives CASTNGRILGYGYTF.